This TCR beta chain was recovered during a study of regulatory T cells in long-lasting Graves disease (dated by TCRdb to about 2021). About the full investigation: Persistent Graves' disease was defined as persistently positive TSH receptor autoantibodies together with antithyroid drug treatment for over 5 years. This study used TCR sequencing and RNA sequencing of peripheral blood to compare persistent Graves' disease patients against newly diagnosed Graves' disease patients. The study took place in China and was registered as a clinical trial. A total of 35 or so samples were covered by TCR sequencing, comprising roughly 13 persistent and around 20 newly diagnosed Graves' disease patients. Antithyroid drugs had been taken for 8.5 to 11 years on average by persistent Graves' disease patients in the clinical cohort.

The time point label of this sample denotes: persistent/refractory GD, antithyroid drugs over 5 years with positive TRAb. For both TCR sequencing and RNA sequencing, RNA was extracted from PBMCs using TRIzol. The diagnosis of Graves' disease was made according to American Thyroid Association guidelines. The patients came from an endocrinology department in Xi'an, China. From each patient, 7.5 to 9.5 milliliters of peripheral blood was collected into an EDTA anticoagulant tube. Ficoll Paque Plus density gradient separation was used to isolate PBMCs, and no further T cell sorting was performed. An Agilent 2100 Bioanalyzer and agarose gel were used to check RNA quality, while a NanoDrop 2000 measured RNA concentration. Library preparation employed multiplex PCR. The reads were generated on an Illumina HiSeq 4000. To build TCR beta libraries, CDR3 regions were amplified by Arm-PCR using iRepertoire HTBI primers. PCR products were gel purified before sequencing. Per the authors' processing: A total of roughly 65 TRBV and more than twelve TRBJ segments were identified across samples and were used for gene usage analysis of CDR3 amino acid clonotypes. Filtered high-quality paired reads were merged into contigs using COPE and FqMerger. BLAST was used to align contigs to IMGT TRBV, TRBD and TRBJ reference genes, and CDR3 was defined according to IMGT. Clonotypes above 0.1% frequency were classified as highly expanded clones. Repertoire diversity was measured by Shannon entropy, and V-J evenness by the Gini coefficient. A clonotype found in more than one individual was treated as public. TCRdb redid the processing of the public reads, applying fastp at Q25 and MiXCR, and retained in-frame beta chains. Every entry covers one CDR3 protein and lists the most common genes and DNA from its rows. TCRdb's processing, not the authors' own work, is the source of the V and J calls. The sample has some 370,000 distinct CDR3 sequences on record, less than 25% of them singletons. Around 20% of the sample rests with the top ten.

Worth noting for this clonotype: There is no known antigen for this receptor. There are no base qualities to consult, and no much larger clone falls within one base.

The investigation overall reported the following: Only peripheral blood was studied, because thyroid tissue, the primary lesion, was inaccessible. Only the TCR beta chain was sequenced and analyzed. A larger number of public clonotypes was shared among persistent patients (around 2,500) than among newly diagnosed patients (around 880). The authors noted that the small sample size was a limitation that may lower accuracy. Lower TCR Shannon entropy and fewer highly expanded clones were observed in persistent Graves' disease patients than in newly diagnosed patients, which suggested clonal expansion. Preferential use of TRBV28, TRBJ1-2 and TRBJ2-5 was observed in persistent disease, whereas TRBV20-1 and TRBJ2-1 were favored in newly diagnosed disease.

For CDR1 and CDR2, the germline V gene lists WSHSY and SAAADI. V loses 6 bases, J loses 4 bases, and the germline ends lie 19 bases apart. The CDR3 covers 15 residues, taking in both the cysteine and the phenylalanine. CDR3 DNA only is kept here, 45 bases in frame from base 1. Recombination linked TRBV10-2 to TRBJ2-7; a confident D gene designation cannot be given. This sequence originates from a female donor with Graves disease. Sequenced material: peripheral blood mononuclear cells (PBMCs), taken when the disease was refractory, from a patient treated with antithyroid drugs. The CDR3 region reads CASSGNSPGLYEQYF. The DNA reads as follows: TGCGCCAGCAGCGGTAATTCCCCTGGGCTGTACGAGCAGTACTTC.